Reported below is one T cell receptor (beta chain). Its target antigen remains unknown. No base-level quality is on record; no much larger clone is a single base apart. The data stem from a study of Graves' ophthalmopathy and Graves' hyperthyroidism (dated by TCRdb to about 2018). In the study overall: Peripheral blood samples were taken at the time of initial diagnosis, before any treatment was given. To tell Graves' ophthalmopathy apart from Graves' hyperthyroidism, and to predict which patients would progress to ophthalmopathy, the study relied on TCR beta repertoire signatures. In total, some 130 blood samples were TCR-sequenced: 43 ophthalmopathy, some 72 hyperthyroidism and about 17 hyperthyroidism-to-ophthalmopathy patients. To explore V-J signatures that separate ophthalmopathy from hyperthyroidism, a discovery set of about a hundred patients was enrolled, consisting of about 41 with ophthalmopathy and around 57 with stable hyperthyroidism. An independent validation cohort was composed of about 20 hyperthyroidism patients and 15 to 17 patients who later progressed from hyperthyroidism to ophthalmopathy. T-cell repertoires of thyroid tissue and blood were compared in five or six hyperthyroidism patients. Following sample collection, hyperthyroidism patients were given methimazole at a starting dose of 30 mg daily, and ophthalmopathy patients were given high-dose intravenous methylprednisolone. The approximately 95 discovery patients were divided at random into training and test sets in a 7:3 ratio. Study-wide findings and limitations: In validation, the model predicted ophthalmopathy progression with 55% to 71% sensitivity and approximately 72% specificity; about a dozen predicted patients were CT-confirmed with GO in a median of approximately six months. Sample size was not predetermined statistically, and investigators were not blinded to group allocation. Most of the expanded thyroid clonotypes with a frequency above 0.001 were also detected in blood, and it was suggested that the thyroid immune response may be reflected by blood repertoires. Ophthalmopathy was separated from stable hyperthyroidism by the 13-signature model with roughly 87% sensitivity and 81% to 83% specificity in cross-validation and with 80%/75% in the test set.

V lost 1 base and J lost 8 bases, and the count of bases not matched to a germline gene is 2. The CDR3 contains 12 residues, cysteine and phenylalanine counted. Only the CDR3 portion is preserved as DNA: 36 bases, with reading frame beginning at the first base. Reading the germline V gene (reference sequence) gives CDR1 GTSNPN and CDR2 SVGIG. TCR beta CDR3 regions were amplified from RNA transcripts for repertoire sequencing. The first round of RT-PCR was done with HTBI primers and the Qiagen OneStep RT-PCR kit, and was followed by a second round of multiplex PCR, then size selection and purification. Libraries were sequenced paired-end with 100 bp reads on an Illumina HiSeq2000. Under the source paper's analysis protocol: SOAPnuke was used for read processing, and reads with adapters, uncalled bases, a mean Phred below 15, or no exact constant-primer or identifier match were discarded. COPE v1.2.5 was used to merge the high-quality paired reads. Each unique nucleotide sequence was treated as a clonotype, and MiTCR v1.1 was used to align the clonotypes to the IMGT TRB V, D and J references. The analysis was limited to V-J combinations with a frequency above 0.0001, which together covered 99.2% of repertoires. A TCR clonal expansion and chaos score per V-J combination was defined as the ratio of F50 clonal expansion to chaos observed in the TCRdist matrix. Features were reduced by Welch's t-statistics and random forest to roughly 14 V-J combinations, which fed a naive Bayes classifier. Thyroid-blood repertoire similarity was quantified with the Morisita-Horn index. Starting from the raw public reads, TCRdb applied fastp trimming at Q25, assembled clones with MiXCR and retained in-frame beta chains. Rows are unified per CDR3 protein, each entry keeping the most common DNA and genes. For this entry, the V and J calls and clone size follow TCRdb and not the study's own pipeline. In all, the sample holds about 620,000 distinct CDR3 sequences, and about 20% of those were seen once. Approximately 6.5% of the sample belongs to the ten largest clones.

A patient counted as having stable hyperthyroidism if there was no progression to ophthalmopathy within 18 months of follow-up. Patients with hyperthyroidism were aged 18 to 65 years, had been newly diagnosed, and had a disease duration of less than 2 months. Patients with other autoimmune diseases, uncontrolled infections, pregnancy or lactation were excluded from the study. Diagnosis was based on clinical symptoms, serum thyroxine, TRAb, thyroid ultrasound and orbital computed tomography. PBMCs were isolated from more than 8 ml of fresh peripheral blood by Ficoll-Paque density gradient centrifugation. Total RNA was extracted using Trizol reagent, and RNA quality was checked on an Agilent 2100 Bioanalyzer.

The V and J genes are TRBV30 and TRBJ1-2, and TRBD1 aligns with 9 junction nucleotides. The sample was peripheral blood. This receptor was obtained from a woman under 30 with stable Graves' hyperthyroidism. Some clones in this sample may be carry-over from other donors' samples. Donor details come from another sample of the same person, matched by shared clones. The CDR3 loop reads CAWSGTGGGYTF. In nucleotide form, the sequence is TGTGCCTGGAGTGGCACAGGGGGCGGCTACACCTTC. This CDR3, with the reference TRBV30 and TRBJ1-2 proteins standing in past its ends, gives the full variable domain SQTIHQWPATLVQPVGSPLSLECTVEGTSNPNLYWYRQAAGRGLQLLFYSVGIGQISSEVPQNLSASRPQDRQFILSSKKLLLSDSGFYLCAWSGTGGGYTFGSGTRLTVV.